These T cell receptor beta chains were read from a single sample in a study of T cell repertoires in cytomegalovirus infection. The antigens of these receptors remain unknown. MiXCR, run by TCRdb on the reads, gives a single entry per CDR3 protein. The sample carries about 110,000 distinct CDR3 sequences, 25% to 35% recorded once. The specimen was CD8+ T cells from cultured PBMCs, collected from culture after CMV antigen stimulation. These receptors all come from a human donor in good health (CMV status not recorded). Some clones in this sample may be carry-over from other donors' samples. Both conserved end residues are part of each CDR3. D genes are given only for firm matches. Only part of the rows carry a size: once, few, many, or a class if the clone is expanded.

clone size	V gene	D gene	J gene	CDR3 DNA	CDR3 protein
NA	TRBV7-2	TRBD1	TRBJ2-1	TGTGCCAGCAGCCTAACTCCGGGACAGGGGGACAATGAGCAGTTCTTC	CASSLTPGQGDNEQFF
few	TRBV19	TRBD1	TRBJ2-3	TGTGCCAGTAGTCCCGGGACAGGGTGGACAGATACGCAGTATTTT	CASSPGTGWTDTQYF
NA	TRBV28	TRBD2	TRBJ2-1	TGTGCCAGCAGTTTAGGGCTAGCGGGGGCCCTGCAGTTCTTC	CASSLGLAGALQFF
few	TRBV11-2	TRBD2	TRBJ2-3	TGTGCCAGCAGCTTTATAGCGGGGGGGACAGATACGCAGTATTTT	CASSFIAGGTDTQYF
NA	TRBV24-1	TRBD1	TRBJ2-7	TGTGCCACCAGTGATTTTGGGACAGCACCTCCCTACGAGCAGTACTTC	CATSDFGTAPPYEQYF
many	TRBV4-1	NA	TRBJ1-5	TGCGCCAGCAGCCACCAAAGTGGGAGCAATCAGCCCCAGCATTTT	CASSHQSGSNQPQHF
NA	TRBV9	NA	TRBJ2-1	TGTGCCAGCAGCGTAGGAGGACTATCCTCCTACAATGAGCAGTTCTTC	CASSVGGLSSYNEQFF
NA	TRBV20-1	NA	TRBJ2-5	TGCAGGGCTAAGAGGGGGGAGACCCAGTACTTC	CRAKRGETQYF
NA	TRBV27	NA	TRBJ1-4	TGTGCCAGCAGGCAACTCGGGACGGTTGCAACTAATGAAAAACTGTTTTTT	CASRQLGTVATNEKLFF
NA	TRBV13	TRBD1	TRBJ2-3	TGTGCCAGCAGCCCAACCGGGACAGTCCCTTCTGGTACGCAGTATTTT	CASSPTGTVPSGTQYF
NA	TRBV7-9	NA	TRBJ2-7	TGTGCCACCACTGAGAGGAGGGGCGAGCAGTACTTC	CATTERRGEQYF
NA	TRBV6-1	TRBD2	TRBJ2-5	TGTGCCAGCAGTTACAGACTAGCGGGGGGGGGAGAGACCCAGTACTTC	CASSYRLAGGGETQYF
many	TRBV7-8	TRBD1	TRBJ1-6	TGTGCCAGCAGCTTCACCAGGACAGGGAAGAATTCACCCCTCCACTTT	CASSFTRTGKNSPLHF
NA	TRBV2	NA	TRBJ1-1	TGTGCCAGCAGTGAAGGGGAGGCTGAAGCTTTCTTT	CASSEGEAEAFF
NA	TRBV6-1	NA	TRBJ2-2	TGTGCCAGCAGTTTTCAGGACACCACCCGTGGGGAGCTGTTTTTT	CASSFQDTTRGELFF
many	TRBV7-7	NA	TRBJ2-5	TGTGCCAGCAGCTTTGGGGGGCCCCAAGAGACCCAGTACTTC	CASSFGGPQETQYF
NA	TRBV2	NA	TRBJ1-1	TGTGCCAGCAGTTGGACAGCCCTGGGGGCTTTCTTT	CASSWTALGAFF
NA	TRBV4-1	NA	TRBJ2-1	TGCGCCAGCAGCCAAGATCGGTCAGGGAGGAATGAGCAGTTCTTC	CASSQDRSGRNEQFF
NA	TRBV9	TRBD1	TRBJ2-3	TGTGCCAGCAGCGTAGGAGGGGGCCACGATACGCAGTATTTT	CASSVGGGHDTQYF
NA	TRBV9	TRBD2	TRBJ2-1	TGTGCCAGCAGTAGAACCGGGACTAGCGGGGGGAACAATGAGCAGTTCTTC	CASSRTGTSGGNNEQFF
few	TRBV28	NA	TRBJ1-1	TGTGCCAGCAGTTTACAGGGCGAGAACACTGAAGCTTTCTTT	CASSLQGENTEAFF